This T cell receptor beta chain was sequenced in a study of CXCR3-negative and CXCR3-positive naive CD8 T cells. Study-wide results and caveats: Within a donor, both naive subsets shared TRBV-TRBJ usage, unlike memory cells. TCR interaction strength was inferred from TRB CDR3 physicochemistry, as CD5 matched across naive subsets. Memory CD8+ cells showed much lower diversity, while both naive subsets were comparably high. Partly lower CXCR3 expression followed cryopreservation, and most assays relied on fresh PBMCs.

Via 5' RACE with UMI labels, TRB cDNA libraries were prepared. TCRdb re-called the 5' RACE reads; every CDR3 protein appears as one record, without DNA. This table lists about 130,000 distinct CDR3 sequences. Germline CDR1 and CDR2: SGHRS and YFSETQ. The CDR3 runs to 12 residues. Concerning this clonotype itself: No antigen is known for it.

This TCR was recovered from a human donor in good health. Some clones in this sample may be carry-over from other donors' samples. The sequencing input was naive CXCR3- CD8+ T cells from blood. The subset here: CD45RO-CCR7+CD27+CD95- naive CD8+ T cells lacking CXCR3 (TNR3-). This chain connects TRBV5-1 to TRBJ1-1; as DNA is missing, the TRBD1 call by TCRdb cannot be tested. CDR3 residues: CASRMAGAEAFF.